Sequencing of this T cell receptor (beta chain) was carried out in a study of blood T cell repertoires in COVID-19. About the study: Samples taken during acute and convalescent COVID-19 were collected in the United States, Italy and Spain.

Here immunoSEQ multiplex PCR was the method, and the copy in TCRdb shows in-frame clones only, minus some. Of approximately 220,000 clones in the sample, about 90% were seen once. Cohorts were based on clinical histories the participants reported. Germline lookup yields CDR1 MGHDK and CDR2 SYGVNS. CDR3 length equals 13 residues. The V end lost 5 bases, the J end lost 4 bases, and 11 bases lay between the germline ends. V and J are TRBV25-1 and TRBJ2-5, with a weak D call TRBD2 (6 bases). Sequencing was done on a sample of PBMCs or T cells enriched from blood (not recorded which). The sequence derives from a woman in her 30s with acute COVID-19. DNA of the CDR3: TGTGCCAGCAGTCCCCCGGAGGGAGAGACCCAGTACTTC. Amino acid sequence: CASSPPEGETQYF. Together with reference TRBV25-1 and TRBJ2-5, the CDR3 gives the full variable domain: EADIYQTPRYLVIGTGKKITLECSQTMGHDKMYWYQQDPGMELHLIHYSYGVNSTEKGDLSSESTVSRIRTEHFPLTLESARPSHTSQYLCASSPPEGETQYFGPGTRLLVL.